The 24 T cell receptor beta chains given below trace back to one sample, sequenced in a study of cytomegalovirus exposure and HLA in healthy donors. Both 60 Vbeta primers and 13 Jbeta primers went into the PCR. Libraries were prepared by immunoSEQ multiplex PCR; TCRdb keeps only in-frame clonotypes and omits some of them. Here the sample spans about 140,000 clones, 65% to 70% being singletons. Input material: PBMCs. The source is a human donor in good health.

This chain connects TRBV11-3 to TRBJ2-7; D is unresolved. There are 15 residues in the CDR3. V lost 5 bases and J lost 2, with 16 bases in between. Germline CDR1 reads SGHNT; CDR2 reads YENEEA. The CDR3 region is CASSKQAVLPYEQYF. The CDR3 nucleotides read TGTGCCAGCAGCAAGCAGGCTGTACTCCCCTACGAGCAGTACTTC. Full variable domain (rest looked up from reference TRBV11-3 and TRBJ2-7): EAGVVQSPRYKIIEKKQPVAFWCNPISGHNTLYWYLQNLGQGPELLIRYENEEAVDDSQLPKDRFSAERLKGVDSTLKIQPAELGDSAVYLCASSKQAVLPYEQYFGPGTRLTVT.

This clone appeared once. The J gene is TRBJ2-7, the V gene TRBV7-4; 7 positions agree with TRBD2. V dropped 4 bases and J dropped 5; count of bases not matched to a gene: 2. Germline-derived CDR1 and CDR2 are SGHVT and SQSDAQ. The CDR3 contains 12 residues. The CDR3 DNA follows: TGTGCCAGCAGCTCGCGGGGGAACGAGCAGTACTTC. Translated, it gives CASSSRGNEQYF. Using reference TRBV7-4 and TRBJ2-7 for the parts outside the CDR3, the full variable domain is GAGVSQSPRYKVAKRGRDVALRCDSISGHVTLYWYRQTLGQGSEVLTYSQSDAQRDKSGRPSGRFSAERPERSVSTLKIQRTEQGDSAVYLCASSSRGNEQYFGPGTRLTVT.

The gene calls are TRBV7-9 and TRBJ2-1, with D possibly TRBD2 on 6 matching bases. Trimming pared 5 bases from V and 6 bases from J, leaving 14 bases between. The CDR3 loop spans 14 amino acids. The germline V gene encodes CDR1 SEHNR and CDR2 FQNEAQ (reference sequence). The CDR3 protein is CASSRSNSGNEQFF. CDR3 sequence (DNA): TGTGCCAGCAGCCGTTCGAATAGCGGCAATGAGCAGTTCTTC.

V and J are TRBV5-4 and TRBJ2-5; tentatively, D is TRBD1 (7 bases). Trimming removed 4 bases from V and 3 bases from J, with 16 bases in between. Germline assignment: CDR1 SGHNT and CDR2 YYREEE (reference sequence). The CDR3 loop spans 15 amino acids. The CDR3 sequence is CASSTDGGQKETQYF. For the CDR3, the DNA is TGTGCCAGCAGCACTGACGGGGGACAGAAAGAGACCCAGTACTTC.

The rearrangement links TRBV29-1 to TRBJ2-1; 8 bases fit TRBD1. This CDR3 comprises 15 residues. Looked up from germline, CDR1 is SQVTM and CDR2 is ANQGSEA. V shed 1 base, J shed 8 bases, and the junction held 10 bases outside the gene matches. The CDR3 DNA reads TGCAGCGTTGAAGCGAGGGGCAGGGGGCATGATGAGCAGTTCTTC. Translation gives CSVEARGRGHDEQFF.

This clone was detected a few times. The rearrangement uses TRBV19 and TRBJ1-3; weak D call: TRBD1 (5 bases). CDR1 is LNHDA and CDR2 is SQIVND in the germline V gene (reference sequence). Trimming took 7 bases from V and 2 from J, leaving 12 bases between them. CDR3 length: 14 amino acids. The CDR3 is CASTGGWAGNTIYF. CDR3 coding DNA: TGTGCCAGTACGGGGGGTTGGGCTGGAAACACCATATATTTT.

The gene calls are TRBV12-2 and TRBJ2-3; TRBD1 is the table's D call, not checked against the DNA. TRBV12-2 represents a pseudogene. This CDR3 comprises 16 residues. Written as DNA, the CDR3 is TGTGCAAGTCGCTCCCGGGGCAGGGGAAGGACAGATACGCAGTATTTT. Its translation: CASRSRGRGRTDTQYF.

CDR3 bases: TGCAGCGGGTGGACAGGGGACAATCGGTGGGCAGATACGCAGTATTTT. Protein: CSGWTGDNRWADTQYF. V usage is TRBV29-1 and J usage is TRBJ2-3; the match to TRBD1 covers 9 bases. CDR1 is SQVTM, CDR2 ANQGSEA, per germline. The V segment lost 7 bases and the J segment 4 bases; nucleotides outside the gene matches: 15. CDR3 length: 16 amino acids.

The J gene is TRBJ2-5, the V gene TRBV7-9; maybe TRBD1 (7 bases). V gave up 2 bases and J gave up 5 bases, with 12 bases separating them. Germline assignment: CDR1 SEHNR and CDR2 FQNEAQ (reference sequence). This CDR3 is 14 amino acids long. The CDR3 DNA reads as TGTGCCAGCAGCTTATCGTCAGGGGGGGAGACCCAGTACTTC. Translated, it gives CASSLSSGGETQYF.

The genes are TRBV5-6 and TRBJ2-3; TRBD2 matches 12 bases. Germline lookup yields CDR1 SGHDT and CDR2 YYEEEE. This CDR3 region has 16 residues. The J segment lost 3 bases and the V segment lost 4 bases, leaving 6 bases of the junction unmatched. The CDR3 region has the DNA TGTGCCAGCAGCCATCTAGCGGGAGGGGGGACAGATACGCAGTATTTT. Residues: CASSHLAGGGTDTQYF.

The rearrangement links TRBV4-1 to TRBJ2-7; 13 bases align to TRBD2. CDR1 MGHRA and CDR2 YSYEKL come from the germline V gene. This CDR3 spans 17 amino acids. J was trimmed by 3 bases and V by 2 bases; bases with no gene match: 7. CDR3 loop: CASSQPGTSGTRYEQYF. The CDR3 DNA reads as TGCGCCAGCAGCCAACCCGGGACTAGCGGGACTCGCTACGAGCAGTACTTC.

The chain links TRBV6-5 to TRBJ2-7; D gene uncertain. Germline V gene sequence: CDR1 MNHEY, CDR2 SVGAGI. The germline V and J ends were trimmed by 0 bases and 5 bases, with 11 bases remaining between them. The CDR3 is 14 amino acids. The CDR3 nucleotides are TGTGCCAGCAGTTACTCGACGCAAGGAGACGAGCAGTACTTC. As protein: CASSYSTQGDEQYF.

This clone was counted a single time. This sequence joins TRBV7-9 and TRBJ1-5; 7 bases match TRBD1. From germline, CDR1 is SEHNR and CDR2 FQNEAQ (reference sequence). J lost 2 bases, V lost 5 bases, and 15 bases had no gene match. This CDR3 spans 18 amino acids. CDR3: CASSHYRDRGPRNQPQHF. The CDR3 DNA reads as TGTGCCAGCAGCCACTACCGGGACAGAGGCCCCCGCAATCAGCCCCAGCATTTT.

The rearrangement uses TRBV7-9 and TRBJ2-1; 7 bases are a match to TRBD2. The CDR3 covers 14 residues. Germline V gives CDR1 SEHNR, CDR2 FQNEAQ (reference sequence). The V segment lost 1 base and the J segment 3 bases; nucleotides outside the gene matches: 0. CDR3 bases: TGTGCCAGCAGCTTAGGCGGGGGCTACAATGAGCAGTTCTTC. This codes for CASSLGGGYNEQFF.

The gene calls are TRBV6-6 and TRBJ2-7; tentatively, D is TRBD2 (6 bases). The CDR3 has 16 residues. The germline CDR1 and CDR2 sequences are MNHNY and SVGAGI (reference sequence). V lost 6 bases, J lost 2 bases, and 20 bases lay in between. The CDR3 sequence: CASSPSWRGSTYEQYF. CDR3 DNA sequence: TGTGCCAGCAGCCCTAGTTGGAGGGGCTCGACCTACGAGCAGTACTTC.

Details on this clone: Other DNA sequences in this sample translate to the same CDR3. The gene calls are TRBV28 and TRBJ2-5; no clear D. Trimming left V 2 bases short and J 1 base short, with 5 bases between. Per the germline V gene, CDR1 is MDHEN and CDR2 is SYDVKM. The CDR3 loop spans 13 amino acids. The CDR3 loop is CASSLGRQETQYF. The CDR3 bases are TGTGCCAGCAGTTTAGGCCGCCAAGAGACCCAGTACTTC.

The chain employs TRBV19 and TRBJ1-1; 7 positions match TRBD1. This CDR3 comprises 16 residues. Per the germline V gene, CDR1 is LNHDA and CDR2 is SQIVND (reference sequence). After removal of 3 bases from V and 3 bases from J, the junction contained 10 bases not matched to a gene. The CDR3 nucleotides are TGTGCCAGTAGTATGGACGGTATTGGGACAGACACTGAAGCTTTCTTT. It translates to CASSMDGIGTDTEAFF.

The J gene is TRBJ2-1, the V gene TRBV5-4; D may be TRBD2 (6 bases). The V end was cut by 4 bases, the J end by 8 bases, with 25 bases between. Germline CDR1 SGHNT, CDR2 YYREEE (reference sequence). This CDR3 has 17 residues. The CDR3 protein is CASSGDGGLGIGDEQFF. The CDR3 DNA reads TGTGCCAGCAGCGGGGACGGGGGTTTGGGCATTGGGGATGAGCAGTTCTTC.

The rearrangement joins TRBV28 to TRBJ1-2, with 9 bases aligning to TRBD1. Germline assignment: CDR1 MDHEN and CDR2 SYDVKM. The CDR3 is 13 amino acids. Trimming at V came to 5 bases and at J to 4 bases, leaving 2 bases not matched to a gene. CDR3 loop: CASSGDRAYGYTF. CDR3 DNA: TGTGCCAGCAGTGGGGACAGGGCCTATGGCTACACCTTC.

CDR3 loop: CASTRGTDPNTGELFF. The CDR3 region has the DNA TGTGCCAGCACCCGTGGGACAGATCCGAACACCGGGGAGCTGTTTTTT. The chain uses TRBV5-4 and TRBJ2-2; 7 positions agree with TRBD1. The CDR3 covers 16 residues. The germline CDR1 and CDR2 sequences are SGHNT and YYREEE (reference sequence). Trimming cost V 6 bases and J 0 bases; bases outside gene matches: 8.

Written as DNA, the CDR3 is TGTGCCAGCAGCGACGGACTAGCAAATACCGGGGAGCTGTTTTTT. Translated: CASSDGLANTGELFF. The V and J genes are TRBV9 and TRBJ2-2; TRBD2 matches 8 bases. V dropped 3 bases and J dropped 5; count of bases not matched to a gene: 6. This CDR3 comprises 15 residues. Germline assignment: CDR1 SGDLS and CDR2 YYNGEE.

This clone was seen a few times. The chain has TRBV2 and TRBJ1-2; no clear D gene. The CDR3 has 13 residues. The germline V and J ends were trimmed by 3 bases and 8 bases, with 13 bases remaining between them. The V gene's germline CDR1 is SNHLY and CDR2 FYNNEI. The CDR3 region is CASSDRYRGGYTF. In DNA, the CDR3 is TGTGCCAGCAGTGACAGGTATCGGGGAGGCTACACCTTC. Supplemented by reference TRBV2 and TRBJ1-2, the full variable domain reads EPEVTQTPSHQVTQMGQEVILRCVPISNHLYFYWYRQILGQKVEFLVSFYNNEISEKSEIFDDQFSVERPDGSNFTLKIRSTKLEDSAMYFCASSDRYRGGYTFGSGTRLTVV.

This rearrangement joins TRBV2 to TRBJ2-6, with 8 positions matching TRBD1. The CDR3 length is 15 residues. Germline V CDR1 and CDR2: SNHLY, FYNNEI. V shed 5 bases, J shed 4 bases, and the junction held 4 bases outside the gene matches. CDR3: CASSPTGAGANVLTF. The CDR3 DNA is TGTGCCAGCAGTCCGACAGGGGCCGGGGCCAACGTCCTGACTTTC.

The CDR3 spells CACYLRGRAGVGGYTF. The CDR3 DNA follows: TGTGCTTGCTATCTGAGGGGACGGGCAGGGGTGGGGGGCTACACCTTC. The chain is built from TRBV30 and TRBJ1-2; TRBD1 is a possible D gene (6 bases). The CDR3 has 16 amino acids. Germline CDR1 and CDR2: GTSNPN and SVGIG (reference sequence).